The 28 T cell receptor beta chains reported below all come from one sample, sequenced in a study of T cell changes during pregnancy in multiple sclerosis. Libraries were prepared by immunoSEQ multiplex PCR; TCRdb keeps only in-frame clonotypes and omits some of them. In the table there are fewer than 50,000 clones, 90% to 95% of which are singletons. The sample consisted of CD8+ T cells from peripheral blood mononuclear cells, taken in the third trimester of pregnancy. The receptors were sampled from a female donor with multiple sclerosis, enrolled in a pregnancy study.

J is TRBJ2-2 and V is TRBV4-3, with a possible D match to TRBD2 (7 bases). The CDR3 is 15 amino acids. CDR1 is LGHNA, CDR2 YSLEER, per germline. V lost 2 bases and J lost 6, with 13 bases in between. CDR3 bases: TGCGCCAGCAGCCAATACAGGGCGGGGGCCGGGGAGCTGTTTTTT. Its translation: CASSQYRAGAGELFF.

The chain carries TRBV5-4 and TRBJ2-1; D call uncertain. The CDR3 sequence is 12 residues long. V was trimmed by 5 bases and J by 6 bases, leaving 9 bases between them. The V gene's germline CDR1 is SGHNT and CDR2 YYREEE (reference sequence). CDR3 DNA sequence: TGTGCCAGCAGTCCTTTGAGCAATGAGCAGTTCTTC. Its protein product is CASSPLSNEQFF.

The chain couples TRBV4-1 to TRBJ1-5; no definite D call. The CDR3 has 13 amino acids. Germline CDR1 MGHRA, CDR2 YSYEKL. The germline V and J ends were trimmed by 3 bases and 5 bases, with 8 bases remaining between them. The CDR3 is CASSHKEDQPQHF. The DNA of the CDR3 is TGCGCCAGCAGCCATAAAGAGGATCAGCCCCAGCATTTT.

The chain combines TRBV27 with TRBJ2-1, with a weak D call TRBD2 (6 bases). V was shortened by 2 bases and J by 15 bases, with 17 bases between the two germline ends. This CDR3 is built from 13 residues. Germline V gene lookup returns CDR1 MNHEY and CDR2 SMNVEV (reference sequence). The CDR3 nucleotides are TGTGCCAGCAGTTTACCGGACTGGAGGGACCCGTTCTTC. It yields the protein CASSLPDWRDPFF.

This chain links TRBV23-1 with TRBJ2-7, with D maybe TRBD1 (5 bases). TRBV23-1 belongs to the ORF category, with a function that is uncertain. V was cut by 1 base and J by 3 bases, with 13 bases left in between. The length of the CDR3 is 15 residues. Here the CDR3 DNA reads TGCGCCAGCAGTCAATGTAAGGGGCCTTTCTACGAGCAGTACTTC. Protein: CASSQCKGPFYEQYF.

The sample holds a few counts of this clone. The chain links TRBV10-1 to TRBJ2-2; 12 bases map to TRBD1. This CDR3 is built from 18 residues. CDR1 is WNHNN, CDR2 SYGVQD, per germline (reference sequence). V lost 4 bases to trimming and J lost 1 base; unmatched junction nucleotides: 7. CDR3 in amino acids: CASSGGGQGARNTGELFF. CDR3 sequence (DNA): TGCGCCAGCAGTGGAGGGGGACAGGGGGCCAGGAACACCGGGGAGCTGTTTTTT.

The rearrangement joins TRBV29-1 to TRBJ1-2, with 8 bases fitting TRBD1. This CDR3 is built from 14 residues. V shed 7 bases, J shed 4 bases, and the junction held 11 bases outside the gene matches. The V gene's germline CDR1 is SQVTM and CDR2 ANQGSEA. The CDR3 DNA is TGCAGCGGAACAGGGGGGGACGCAGGCTATGGCTACACCTTC. It yields the protein CSGTGGDAGYGYTF.

This clone was observed a single time. The rearrangement links TRBV28 to TRBJ2-1; 14 nucleotides line up with TRBD2. V was pared by 5 bases and J by 4 bases, with 7 bases of the junction left unmatched. Germline assignment: CDR1 MDHEN and CDR2 SYDVKM. The CDR3 runs 17 residues. The CDR3 is CASSPGLAGEGYNEQFF. The DNA for the CDR3 is TGTGCCAGCAGTCCGGGACTAGCGGGAGAGGGGTACAATGAGCAGTTCTTC.

The chain links TRBV4-3 to TRBJ2-7; TRBD2 matches at 10 bases. Trimming took 0 bases from V and 5 from J; bases not matched to a gene: 10. The CDR3 loop spans 17 amino acids. Germline V gene lookup returns CDR1 LGHNA and CDR2 YSLEER. The CDR3 DNA sequence: TGCGCCAGCAGCCAAGAAGTCGGTCTAGCGGGAGTCCACGAGCAGTACTTC. Translation gives CASSQEVGLAGVHEQYF.

The J gene is TRBJ1-5, the V gene TRBV27, with TRBD1 as a possible D gene (5 bases). V gave up 1 base and J gave up 16 bases, with 20 bases separating them. The CDR3 is 14 residues long. Germline V gene lookup returns CDR1 MNHEY and CDR2 SMNVEV (reference sequence). DNA for the CDR3: TGTGCCAGCAGTTTATTAGGGAAGGGGAACTTTTTACATTTT. This encodes CASSLLGKGNFLHF.

The rearrangement uses TRBV5-1 and TRBJ2-1; TRBD2 aligns across 8 bases. This CDR3 is 15 amino acids long. CDR1 and CDR2 from the germline V gene are SGHRS and YFSETQ. V lost 7 bases and J lost 3; bases outside the gene matches: 9. Here the CDR3 DNA reads TGCGCCAGCGGAACCTCGGGAGGGGACTACAATGAGCAGTTCTTC. It encodes CASGTSGGDYNEQFF.

The rearrangement links TRBV30 to TRBJ2-3; D call uncertain. The CDR3 sequence is 13 residues long. The germline CDR1 and CDR2 sequences are GTSNPN and SVGIG (reference sequence). Trimming took off 3 bases at V and 2 bases at J, with 9 bases between the two ends. Here the CDR3 reads CAWSRHNTDTQYF. CDR3 DNA sequence: TGTGCCTGGAGCCGACACAACACAGATACGCAGTATTTT.

The rearrangement joins TRBV27 to TRBJ2-3; tentatively, D is TRBD2 (5 bases). This CDR3 is built from 16 residues. Between the trimmed V and J ends, which lost 0 bases and 4 bases, there was a span of 14 bases. Germline values: CDR1 MNHEY, CDR2 SMNVEV (reference sequence). Here the CDR3 DNA reads TGTGCCAGCAGTTTATCGCGCGGGCTAGGGTCAGATACGCAGTATTTT. Translating it yields CASSLSRGLGSDTQYF.

V and J are TRBV30 and TRBJ2-7; 11 nucleotides line up with TRBD2. The J segment lost 6 bases and the V segment lost 5 bases, leaving 6 bases of the junction unmatched. Germline CDR1 reads GTSNPN; CDR2 reads SVGIG (reference sequence). CDR3 length: 13 amino acids. The CDR3 DNA sequence: TGTGCCTGGGCGACTAGCGGGACTTCCGAGCAGTACTTC. Protein sequence: CAWATSGTSEQYF.

V is TRBV4-3 and J is TRBJ2-3; weak D call: TRBD2 (6 bases). V was trimmed by 0 bases and J by 2 bases, leaving 15 bases between them. The CDR3 spans 17 residues. The V gene's germline CDR1 is LGHNA and CDR2 YSLEER. The DNA of the CDR3 is TGCGCCAGCAGCCAAGATCTGGTGGGGACTTACACAGATACGCAGTATTTT. Protein: CASSQDLVGTYTDTQYF.

The chain links TRBV7-3 to TRBJ2-1; TRBD1 agrees at 9 bases. Germline V gene lookup returns CDR1 SGHTA and CDR2 FQGTGA. V lost 3 bases to trimming and J lost 8 bases; unmatched junction nucleotides: 8. The CDR3 runs 15 residues. The CDR3 nucleotides are TGTGCCAGCAGCTTCGGACAGGGGCCCAGGGATGAGCAGTTCTTC. Translation gives CASSFGQGPRDEQFF.

The rearrangement links TRBV7-6 to TRBJ2-1; possible D gene TRBD2, 5 bases. The CDR3 is made up of 18 amino acids. Germline loops: CDR1 SGHVS, CDR2 FNYEAQ. V lost 2 bases and J lost 0, with 17 bases in between. The CDR3 DNA follows: TGTGCCAGCAGCTTAACTCCCCTAGCCGCTAGCTCCTACAATGAGCAGTTCTTC. Amino acid sequence: CASSLTPLAASSYNEQFF.

This chain uses TRBV5-1 with TRBJ2-1; D is unresolved. Deletions cut 0 bases from V and 6 bases from J, with 7 bases between. The CDR3 runs to 13 residues. Germline V CDR1 and CDR2: SGHRS, YFSETQ. The CDR3 coding sequence is TGCGCCAGCAGCTTGGGGCTCAGCAATGAGCAGTTCTTC. Translating it yields CASSLGLSNEQFF.

The CDR3 coding sequence is TGTGCCAGCAGCCCTACGGCGGACAAAGAGTACGAGCAGTACTTC. Translation: CASSPTADKEYEQYF. The chain couples TRBV28 to TRBJ2-7; D might be TRBD1 (5 bases). The length of the CDR3 is 15 residues. V dropped 6 bases and J dropped 4 bases, with 19 bases sitting between them. CDR1 and CDR2 (germline): MDHEN, SYDVKM.

The rearrangement uses TRBV7-7 and TRBJ2-1, with unresolved D. The CDR3 extends over 14 amino acids. Germline CDR1 is SSHAT and CDR2 is FNYEAQ (reference sequence). Trimming took off 10 bases at V and 2 bases at J, with 15 bases between the two ends. The chain's CDR3 is CAILSRVTYNEQFF. CDR3 nucleotide sequence: TGTGCCATCCTGTCCCGGGTGACCTACAATGAGCAGTTCTTC.

The chain carries TRBV19 and TRBJ2-1, with D uncertain. Germline assignment: CDR1 LNHDA and CDR2 SQIVND (reference sequence). This CDR3 spans 15 amino acids. The V end lost 3 bases, the J end lost 0 bases, and 9 bases lay between the germline ends. The CDR3 spells CASSIFLSSYNEQFF. CDR3 nucleotide sequence: TGTGCCAGTAGTATTTTTCTAAGCTCCTACAATGAGCAGTTCTTC.

The chain recombines TRBV7-3 with TRBJ2-1, with 7 bases matching TRBD1. Germline loops: CDR1 SGHTA, CDR2 FQGTGA. The CDR3 spans 17 residues. The J segment lost 1 base and the V segment lost 6 bases, leaving 12 bases of the junction unmatched. The CDR3 nucleotides are TGTGCCAGCAGGCCCACAGGGGCCCTACCTTCCTACAATGAGCAGTTCTTC. Protein sequence: CASRPTGALPSYNEQFF.

The chain has TRBV10-3 and TRBJ2-3; 7 bases fit TRBD2. From germline, CDR1 is ENHRY and CDR2 SYGVKD. The trim removed 0 bases at V and 1 base at J, leaving 7 bases unmatched. This CDR3 region has 17 residues. The CDR3 bases are TGTGCCATCAGTGAGTCGATAGGGGAGGGCCGCACAGATACGCAGTATTTT. It translates to CAISESIGEGRTDTQYF.

The CDR3 sequence: CASSHPGDRGREQYF. As DNA, the CDR3 is TGTGCCAGCAGCCATCCCGGGGACAGGGGACGCGAGCAGTACTTC. The chain carries TRBV7-9 and TRBJ2-7; 10 nucleotides align to TRBD1. Germline CDR1 and CDR2: SEHNR and FQNEAQ (reference sequence). V dropped 5 bases and J dropped 6; count of bases not matched to a gene: 10. The CDR3 is 15 residues long.

The V gene is TRBV7-9, the J gene TRBJ2-3; 7 nucleotides align to TRBD1. Germline assignment: CDR1 SEHNR and CDR2 FQNEAQ (reference sequence). This CDR3 comprises 14 residues. The J segment lost 3 bases and the V segment lost 4 bases, leaving 4 bases of the junction unmatched. The CDR3 DNA follows: TGTGCCAGCAGCTCCGAGGGGGCGACAGATACGCAGTATTTT. It yields the protein CASSSEGATDTQYF.

The V call is TRBV19, the J call TRBJ2-1; 10 bases align to TRBD2. Germline assignment: CDR1 LNHDA and CDR2 SQIVND (reference sequence). Trimming removed 4 bases from V and 0 bases from J; junction bases left unmatched: 6. CDR3 length: 17 residues. The DNA for the CDR3 is TGTGCCAGTAGTAGCCCCCTAGCGGGAGTCTCCTACAATGAGCAGTTCTTC. Translating it yields CASSSPLAGVSYNEQFF.

Here the CDR3 reads CASWRAGELFF. The CDR3, as DNA: TGTGCCAGTTGGAGGGCCGGGGAGCTGTTTTTT. V usage is TRBV27 and J usage is TRBJ2-2, with D possibly being TRBD2 (6 bases). Germline V gene sequence: CDR1 MNHEY, CDR2 SMNVEV (reference sequence). CDR3 size: 11 residues. Between the trimmed V and J ends, which lost 9 bases and 6 bases, there was a span of 8 bases.

This chain connects TRBV4-1 to TRBJ2-2; 11 bases map to TRBD1. Germline V gene lookup returns CDR1 MGHRA and CDR2 YSYEKL. This CDR3 spans 16 amino acids. V lost 0 bases to trimming and J lost 6 bases; unmatched junction nucleotides: 3. CDR3 nucleotides: TGCGCCAGCAGCCAAGAATTGGGACAGGGGGCCGGGGAGCTGTTTTTT. Its protein product is CASSQELGQGAGELFF.